A single count supports the clone carrying this T cell receptor (beta chain). These data originate in a study of cytomegalovirus exposure and HLA in healthy donors. Primers for the PCR totalled 60 Vbeta and 13 Jbeta. Using immunoSEQ multiplex PCR, the repertoire was profiled, and TCRdb retains in-frame clones only, with some absent. The data contain over 150,000 clones, about three quarters of them singletons. V lost 1 base, J lost 4 bases, and 11 bases lay in between. The CDR3 is 14 amino acids. CDR1 and CDR2 from the germline V gene are SEHNR and FQNEAQ (reference sequence). The specimen was PBMCs. The rearrangement links TRBV7-9 to TRBJ2-7; a possible D gene is TRBD2 (6 bases). The sequence was collected from a woman between 50 and 59 years old in good health and CMV-seropositive. CDR3 sequence: CASSLEGRGYEQYF. The CDR3 region has the DNA TGTGCCAGCAGCTTAGAGGGACGGGGGTACGAGCAGTACTTC.